Sequencing of this T cell receptor (beta chain) was carried out in a study of blood T cell repertoires in COVID-19 (dated by TCRdb to 2020 to 2021). Turning to the overall study: Collaborator samples came from the United States, Italy and Spain and covered acute and convalescent phases of COVID-19. The prospective study material was composed of cDNA or gDNA derived from T cells, B-cell-depleted T cells, or PBMCs. The dataset comprised deeply sampled blood TCRbeta repertoires from subjects exposed to, actively infected with, or recovered from COVID-19. The repertoires were released in a freely available public database meant as a resource for research on the immune response to SARS-CoV-2. Samples came from the ongoing ImmuneRACE study (first 160 participants) plus 1,254 subjects from 6 global collaborators. The sample metadata nearly always contained a de-identified subject ID, COVID-19 status, age in years and sex. Where HLA class I and class II types were available, the types were taken from metadata supplied by the sample provider, not from assay-based typing. General study outcomes and caveats: How much clinical and demographic metadata was included differed by source and by participant, and the metadata was provided uncurated.

In the case of this clone: Its antigen is still unknown. No per-base quality is available; no much larger clone lies one base away.

In Seattle, one collaborating source enrolled patients while the infection was active and tracked those patients longitudinally over the course of disease. Collaborating institutions collected whole blood in K2EDTA tubes following their own protocols. Collaborator samples were shipped for TCRbeta analysis as frozen whole blood, isolated PBMCs, or DNA extracted from either sample type. The immunoSEQ Assay, a bias-controlled multiplex PCR, was used to amplify TCRbeta CDR3 regions from genomic DNA. Per the source publication's procedure: Nucleated cell counts per sample were estimated from amplification of reference gene primers within the assay. To quantify the absolute abundance of each unique TCRbeta CDR3 rearrangement, sequence reads were collapsed and filtered. For each sample, productive Simpson clonality was calculated as the square root of Simpson's diversity index over productive rearrangements. The source is immuneACCESS, and TCRdb retained only in-frame sequences with V and J called. Part of the clones is not carried over; for the studies checked, unresolved V genes explain less than half of this, and the remainder is unexplained. That table is the source of V, J and clone size, and D and trimming were worked out from the DNA. The sample includes around 150,000 clones, with around 89% observed a single time. The ten largest clones take up roughly 2.5% of the sample.

The clonotype was recovered from a human donor with COVID-19, enrolled during active disease. The donor label of this sample is uncertain. The sample comprised peripheral blood.

The DNA sequence is TGTGCCAGCAGCCCCGGGTCTTACACTGAAGCTTTCTTT. It codes for CASSPGSYTEAFF. Here the chain combines TRBV7-3 and TRBJ1-1, with no reliable assignment of the D segment. For CDR1 and CDR2, the germline V gene lists SGHTA and FQGTGA. V gives up 5 bases and J gives up 3 bases, and the segment between their germline ends measures 10 bases. Its CDR3 holds 13 amino acids, cysteine through phenylalanine. The DNA shown is the 39-base CDR3, in frame from base 1.